The TCR beta chain described here comes from a study of PD-1 blockade in classical Hodgkin lymphoma. Profiling relied on immunoSEQ multiplex PCR, and the TCRdb table lists in-frame clones only, not all of them. The sample holds 25,000 to 35,000 clones, 72% seen once. Trimming took off 1 base at V and 3 bases at J, with 16 bases between the two ends. CDR3 size: 16 residues. In germline, CDR1 is MGHRA, CDR2 YSYEKL. This sample's time point: cycle 4 day 1 (C4D1), after 5 to 7 weeks of nivolumab. After autologous stem cell transplantation all patients relapsed, and prior brentuximab vedotin exposure differed between cohorts.

The chain links TRBV4-1 to TRBJ2-7; D is perhaps TRBD1 (6 bases). The source is a human donor with classical Hodgkin lymphoma. The specimen was peripheral blood mononuclear cells (PBMCs), collected before the fourth cycle of nivolumab. This chain's CDR3 is CASSQAPQGGFYEQYF. The DNA of the CDR3 is TGCGCCAGCAGCCAAGCGCCACAGGGTGGATTCTACGAGCAGTACTTC.